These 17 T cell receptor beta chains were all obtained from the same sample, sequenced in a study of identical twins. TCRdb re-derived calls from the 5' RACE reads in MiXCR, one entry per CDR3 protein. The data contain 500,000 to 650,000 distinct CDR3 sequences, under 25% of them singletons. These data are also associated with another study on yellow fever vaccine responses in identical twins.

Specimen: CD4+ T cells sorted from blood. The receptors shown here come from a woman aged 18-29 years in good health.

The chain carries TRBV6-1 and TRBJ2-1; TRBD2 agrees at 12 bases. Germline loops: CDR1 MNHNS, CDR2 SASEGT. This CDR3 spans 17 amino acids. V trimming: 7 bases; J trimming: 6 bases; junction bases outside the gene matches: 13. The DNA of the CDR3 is TGTGCCAGCACGCCGACTAGCGGGGGACCTTGGGGCAATGAGCAGTTCTTC. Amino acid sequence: CASTPTSGGPWGNEQFF.

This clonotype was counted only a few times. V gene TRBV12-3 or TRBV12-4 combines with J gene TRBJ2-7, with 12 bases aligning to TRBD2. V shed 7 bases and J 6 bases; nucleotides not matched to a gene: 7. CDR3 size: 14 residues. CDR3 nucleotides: TGTGCCAGCAAACGGACTAGCGGGACCTTCGAGCAGTACTTC. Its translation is CASKRTSGTFEQYF.

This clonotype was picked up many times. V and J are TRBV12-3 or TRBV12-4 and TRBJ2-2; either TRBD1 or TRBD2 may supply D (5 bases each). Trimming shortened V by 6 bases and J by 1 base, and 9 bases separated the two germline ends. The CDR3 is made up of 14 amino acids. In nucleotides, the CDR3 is TGTGCCAGCAGGGGACGCGAGAACACCGGGGAGCTGTTTTTT. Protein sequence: CASRGRENTGELFF.

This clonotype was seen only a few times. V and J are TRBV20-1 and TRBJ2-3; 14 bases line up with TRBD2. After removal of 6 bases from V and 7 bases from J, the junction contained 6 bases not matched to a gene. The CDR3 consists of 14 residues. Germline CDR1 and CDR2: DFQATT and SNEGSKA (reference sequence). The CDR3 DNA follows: TGCAGTGCCCCCGGGACTAGCGGGAGTTATACGCAGTATTTT. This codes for CSAPGTSGSYTQYF.

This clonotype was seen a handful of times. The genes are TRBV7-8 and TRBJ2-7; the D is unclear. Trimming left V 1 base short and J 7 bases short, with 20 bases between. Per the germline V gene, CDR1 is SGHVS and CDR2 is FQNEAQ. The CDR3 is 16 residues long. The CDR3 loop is CASSLVSYGGPEEQYF. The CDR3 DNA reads TGTGCCAGCAGCTTAGTAAGTTACGGCGGTCCTGAGGAGCAGTACTTC.

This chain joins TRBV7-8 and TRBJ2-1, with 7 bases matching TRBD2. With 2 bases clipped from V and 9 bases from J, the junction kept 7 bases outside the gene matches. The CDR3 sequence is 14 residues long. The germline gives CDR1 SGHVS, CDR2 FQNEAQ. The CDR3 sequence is CASSLRRGGLEQFF. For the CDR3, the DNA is TGTGCCAGCAGCTTACGTCGGGGAGGGCTTGAGCAGTTCTTC.

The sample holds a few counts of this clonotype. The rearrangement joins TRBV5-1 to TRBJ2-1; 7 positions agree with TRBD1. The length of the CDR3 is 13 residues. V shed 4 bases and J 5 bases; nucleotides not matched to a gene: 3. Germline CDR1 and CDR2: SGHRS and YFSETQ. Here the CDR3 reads CASSTDRNNEQFF. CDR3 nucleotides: TGCGCCAGCAGCACGGACAGGAACAATGAGCAGTTCTTC.

The DNA of the CDR3 is TGCGCCAGCAGTCCCAGGGACGTGAATAATTCACCCCTCCACTTT. Amino acids: CASSPRDVNNSPLHF. This chain joins TRBV10-2 and TRBJ1-6, with a possible D match to TRBD1 (5 bases). Looked up from germline, CDR1 is WSHSY and CDR2 is SAAADI. The CDR3 contains 15 residues. V was cut by 5 bases and J by 5 bases, with 13 bases left in between.

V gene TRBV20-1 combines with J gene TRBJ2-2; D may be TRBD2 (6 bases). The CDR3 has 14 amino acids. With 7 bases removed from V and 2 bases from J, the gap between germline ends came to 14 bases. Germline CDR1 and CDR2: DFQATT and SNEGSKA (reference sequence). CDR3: CSGRGGRNTGELFF. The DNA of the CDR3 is TGCAGTGGCCGGGGAGGTCGAAACACCGGGGAGCTGTTTTTT.

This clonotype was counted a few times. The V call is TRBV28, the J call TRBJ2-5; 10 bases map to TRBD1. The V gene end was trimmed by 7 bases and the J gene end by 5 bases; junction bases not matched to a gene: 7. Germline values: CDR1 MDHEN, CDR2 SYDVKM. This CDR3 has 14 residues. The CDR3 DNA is TGTGCCAGCACCCTTGGGGGACAGGGGGAGACCCAGTACTTC. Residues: CASTLGGQGETQYF. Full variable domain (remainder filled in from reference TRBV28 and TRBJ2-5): DVKVTQSSRYLVKRTGEKVFLECVQDMDHENMFWYRQDPGLGLRLIYFSYDVKMKEKGDIPEGYSVSREKKERFSLILESASTNQTSMYLCASTLGGQGETQYFGPGTRLLVL.

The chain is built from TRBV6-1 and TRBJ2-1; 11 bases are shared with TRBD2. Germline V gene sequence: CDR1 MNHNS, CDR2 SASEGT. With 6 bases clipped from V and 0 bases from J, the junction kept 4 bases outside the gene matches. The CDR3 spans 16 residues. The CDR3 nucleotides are TGTGCCAGCAGCAAGACTAGCGGGGTCTCCTACAATGAGCAGTTCTTC. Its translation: CASSKTSGVSYNEQFF.

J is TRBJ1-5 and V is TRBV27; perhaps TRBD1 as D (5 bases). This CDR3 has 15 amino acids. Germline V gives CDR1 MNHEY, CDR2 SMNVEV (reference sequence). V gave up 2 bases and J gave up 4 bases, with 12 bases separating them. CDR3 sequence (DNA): TGTGCCAGCAGTTTAGTCGGCAGGGAGAATCAGCCCCAGCATTTT. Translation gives CASSLVGRENQPQHF.

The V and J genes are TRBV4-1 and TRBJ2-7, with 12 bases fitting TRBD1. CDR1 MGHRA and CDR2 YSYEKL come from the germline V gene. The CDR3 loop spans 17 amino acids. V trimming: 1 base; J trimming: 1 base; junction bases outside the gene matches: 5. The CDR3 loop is CASSQVPGQGASYEQYV. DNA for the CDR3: TGCGCCAGCAGCCAAGTACCGGGACAGGGGGCATCCTACGAGCAGTACGTC.

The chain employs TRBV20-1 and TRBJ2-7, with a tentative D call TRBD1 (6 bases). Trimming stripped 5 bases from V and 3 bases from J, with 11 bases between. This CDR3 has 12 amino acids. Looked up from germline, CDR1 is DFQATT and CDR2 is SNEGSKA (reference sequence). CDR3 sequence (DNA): TGCAGTGCTGCACAGGGTAGCTACGAGCAGTACTTC. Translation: CSAAQGSYEQYF.

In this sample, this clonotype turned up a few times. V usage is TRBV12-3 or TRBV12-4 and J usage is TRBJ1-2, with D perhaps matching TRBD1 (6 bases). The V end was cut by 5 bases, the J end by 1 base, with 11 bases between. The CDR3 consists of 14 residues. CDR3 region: CASSRQVVNYGYTF. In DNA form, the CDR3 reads TGTGCCAGCAGTCGACAGGTGGTTAACTATGGCTACACCTTC.

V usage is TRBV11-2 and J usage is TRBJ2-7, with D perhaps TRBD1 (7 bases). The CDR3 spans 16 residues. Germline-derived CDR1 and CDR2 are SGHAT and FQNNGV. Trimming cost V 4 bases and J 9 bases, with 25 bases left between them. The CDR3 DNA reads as TGTGCCAGCAGCTCCTACGACAGGGTGACTAGATGGGTGCAGTACTTC. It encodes CASSSYDRVTRWVQYF.

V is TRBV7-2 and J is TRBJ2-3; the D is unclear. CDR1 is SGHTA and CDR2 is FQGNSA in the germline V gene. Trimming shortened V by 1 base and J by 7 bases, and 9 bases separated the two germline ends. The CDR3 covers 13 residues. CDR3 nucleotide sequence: TGTGCCAGCAGCTTAGTCCCCGAAAATACGCAGTATTTT. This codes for CASSLVPENTQYF.